This TCR beta chain is drawn from a study of T cell changes during pregnancy in multiple sclerosis (dated by TCRdb to between 2017 and 2020). For the wider study: The study examined how the T cell repertoire changed over the course of pregnancy in women with multiple sclerosis.

The germline V gene (reference sequence) yields GTSNPN for CDR1 and SVGIG for CDR2. From the cysteine through the phenylalanine, the CDR3 covers 12 amino acids. The kept DNA is CDR3 alone, 36 bases in frame from the first base. Between the V and J ends, shortened by 2 bases and 11 bases respectively, the junction contains 15 bases. Of note for this clone: Its binding antigen is unknown. There are no base qualities to consult, and no much larger clone falls within one base.

Library method: the immunoSEQ multiplex PCR assay. Imported from immuneACCESS, the table was reduced by TCRdb to in-frame sequences with V and J called. These copies leave out some clones; in studies compared against another copy, an unresolved V gene accounts for under half, and the cause of the remainder is not known. The sample has 60,000 to 75,000 clones on record, just over 90% of them singletons. Of the sample, 1.2% to 1.5% falls within the top ten clones. The V and J genes are TRBV30 and TRBJ2-5; the D gene is perhaps TRBD1, on 8 matching bases. The sample here was peripheral blood, taken in the second trimester of pregnancy. The sequence was obtained from a female donor in good health, enrolled as a control in a pregnancy study. At the DNA level, the sequence is TGTGCCTGGAGTCAGGGGGCGGGGGCTCAGTACTTC. This sequence encodes CAWSQGAGAQYF.